This TCR beta chain comes out of a study of blood T cell repertoires in COVID-19. Across the whole study: The origin of the acute and convalescent COVID-19 samples was the United States, Italy and Spain.

In the authors' methods: Using reference gene primer amplification, nucleated cell counts were estimated. Produced via immunoSEQ multiplex PCR; TCRdb's table is partial and in-frame only. D and trimming were read from the DNA, whereas the V and J calls and clone size are those reported in that table. The sample comprises almost 200,000 clones, 85% of which are singletons, and around 1% rests with the top ten. The CDR3 is made up of 14 amino acids. Per germline, CDR1 LGHDT and CDR2 YNNKEL (reference sequence). Trimming took off 5 bases at V and 6 bases at J, with 14 bases between the two ends. The V call is TRBV3-1 (or the pseudogene TRBV3-2), the J call TRBJ1-5; TRBD1 is a possible D gene (6 bases). The sample taken for sequencing was peripheral blood. The TCR comes from a man aged 55 to 70 with COVID-19, enrolled during active disease. This chain's CDR3 is CASSATGYRQPQHF. In nucleotides, the CDR3 is TGTGCCAGCAGCGCTACAGGGTATCGTCAGCCCCAGCATTTT.